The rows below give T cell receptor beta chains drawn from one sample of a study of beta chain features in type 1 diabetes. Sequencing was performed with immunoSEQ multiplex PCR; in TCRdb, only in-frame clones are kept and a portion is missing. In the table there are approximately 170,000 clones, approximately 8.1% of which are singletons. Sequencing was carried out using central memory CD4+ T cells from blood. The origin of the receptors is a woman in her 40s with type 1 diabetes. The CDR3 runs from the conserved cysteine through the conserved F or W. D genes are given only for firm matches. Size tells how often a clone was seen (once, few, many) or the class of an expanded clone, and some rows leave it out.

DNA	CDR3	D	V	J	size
TGCAGCGTGAAACAGGGGCCTAGGGAAAAACTGTTTTTT	CSVKQGPREKLFF	TRBD1	TRBV29-1	TRBJ1-4	few
TGTGCCAGCAGCCCCCGCGGTAGCGGGAGGGTTAGCGCAAATGAGCAGTTCTTC	CASSPRGSGRVSANEQFF	TRBD2	TRBV4-2	TRBJ2-1	.
TGTGCCAGTAGTGGGACATCCCAAGAGACCCAGTACTTC	CASSGTSQETQYF	.	TRBV19	TRBJ2-5	few
TGCGCCAGCAGCCTCCCTTATAGCAATCAGCCCCAGCATTTT	CASSLPYSNQPQHF	.	TRBV4-1	TRBJ1-5	.
TGTGCCAGCAGCTTTAGCGTTACAGAGACCCAGTACTTC	CASSFSVTETQYF	.	TRBV4-2	TRBJ2-5	.
TGTGCCAGCAGCTTGGCCGGAGGGGAGACGCAGTATTTT	CASSLAGGETQYF	.	TRBV5-4	TRBJ2-3	few
TGTGCCAGCTCACTTCTGGGACAGCAAAATGAGCAGTTCTTC	CASSLLGQQNEQFF	TRBD1	TRBV18	TRBJ2-1	.
TGCGCCAGCAGCCAAGAACACGGGACACTAAACACCGGGGAGCTGTTTTTT	CASSQEHGTLNTGELFF	.	TRBV4-3	TRBJ2-2	many
TGTGCCATCAGTGCTTCTCCGGATACGCAGTATTTT	CAISASPDTQYF	.	TRBV10-3	TRBJ2-3	.
TGTGCCAGCAGCTTGGACAGGGGGCAAGGCTACACCTTC	CASSLDRGQGYTF	TRBD1	TRBV5-4	TRBJ1-2	.
TGTGCCAGCAGCCCCCGAGACAGGGGCGGCAATCAGCCCCAGCATTTT	CASSPRDRGGNQPQHF	TRBD1	TRBV28	TRBJ1-5	.
TGCAGCGTCGCGGACAGGCCGAACACCGGGGAGCTGTTTTTT	CSVADRPNTGELFF	TRBD1	TRBV29-1	TRBJ2-2	many
TGTGCCAGCAGCTTAGTGGGACAGACGGAGACCCAGTACTTC	CASSLVGQTETQYF	TRBD1	TRBV11-2	TRBJ2-5	few
TGTGCCAGCAGCCCCACCCCGGCAGCGGGGAATGAGCAGTTCTTC	CASSPTPAAGNEQFF	TRBD2	TRBV13	TRBJ2-1	many
TGCGCCAGCAGCCAAGGGTCAGGGACAGATACGCAGTATTTT	CASSQGSGTDTQYF	.	TRBV4-3	TRBJ2-3	few
TGTGCCAGCAGTACTGGACAGGGGAATTCACCCCTCCACTTT	CASSTGQGNSPLHF	TRBD1	TRBV28	TRBJ1-6	few
TGCAGCGTTCGGGGGACCTCCTACGAGCAGTACTTC	CSVRGTSYEQYF	.	TRBV29-1	TRBJ2-7	.
TGTGCCAGCAGGGGTACTGGGACATATGGCTACACCTTC	CASRGTGTYGYTF	.	TRBV7-8	TRBJ1-2	.
TGTGCCAGCAGTATCCGGGACACTAACGGATTTTATGGCTACACCTTC	CASSIRDTNGFYGYTF	.	TRBV27	TRBJ1-2	few
TGCGCCAGCAGCCTTTCGAGGCCGGCTAGCGGGGGGGCTAAGCTCTACGAGCAGTACTTC	CASSLSRPASGGAKLYEQYF	TRBD2	TRBV4-3	TRBJ2-7	few
TGTGCCATCAGCCGACAGGGGCCGGACAATGAGCAGTTCTTC	CAISRQGPDNEQFF	TRBD1	TRBV10-3	TRBJ2-1	.
TGTGCCAGCAGCCAAGATGAGGGGGCCAATGAGCAGTTCTTC	CASSQDEGANEQFF	TRBD1	TRBV4-2	TRBJ2-1	few
TGTGCCAGCAGGCCAGCGTCCGGACAGGGAGGCACCGGGGAGCTGTTTTTT	CASRPASGQGGTGELFF	TRBD1	TRBV7-2	TRBJ2-2	few
TGCGCCAGCAGCTTGGCCGACACAATGCGCGGCTACACCTTC	CASSLADTMRGYTF	.	TRBV5-1	TRBJ1-2	.
TGTGCCAGCAGCCTTACAGGGGAAGGTGGAAACACCATATATTTT	CASSLTGEGGNTIYF	TRBD1	TRBV4-2	TRBJ1-3	few